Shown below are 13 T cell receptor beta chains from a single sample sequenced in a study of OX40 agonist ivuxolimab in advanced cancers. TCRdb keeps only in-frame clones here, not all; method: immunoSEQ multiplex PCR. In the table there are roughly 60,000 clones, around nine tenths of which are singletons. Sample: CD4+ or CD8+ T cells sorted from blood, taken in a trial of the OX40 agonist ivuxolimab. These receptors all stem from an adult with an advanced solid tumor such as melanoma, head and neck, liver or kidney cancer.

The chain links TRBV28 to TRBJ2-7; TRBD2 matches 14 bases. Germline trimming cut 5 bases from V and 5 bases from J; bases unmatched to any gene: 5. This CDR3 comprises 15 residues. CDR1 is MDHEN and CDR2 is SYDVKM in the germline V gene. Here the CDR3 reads CASSPLGLAGDEQYF. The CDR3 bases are TGTGCCAGCAGTCCTCTGGGACTAGCGGGAGACGAGCAGTACTTC.

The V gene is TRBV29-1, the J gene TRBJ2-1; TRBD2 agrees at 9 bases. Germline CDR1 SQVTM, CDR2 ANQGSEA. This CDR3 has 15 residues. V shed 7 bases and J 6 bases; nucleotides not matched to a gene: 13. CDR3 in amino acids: CSAHDLAGVGNEQFF. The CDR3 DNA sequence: TGCAGCGCCCATGATTTAGCGGGGGTGGGCAATGAGCAGTTCTTC.

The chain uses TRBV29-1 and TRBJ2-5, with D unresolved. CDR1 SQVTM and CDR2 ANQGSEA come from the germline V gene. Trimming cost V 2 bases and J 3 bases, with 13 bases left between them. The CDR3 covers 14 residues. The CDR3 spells CSVEPGVPKETQYF. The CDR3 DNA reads TGCAGCGTTGAACCGGGTGTCCCAAAAGAGACCCAGTACTTC.

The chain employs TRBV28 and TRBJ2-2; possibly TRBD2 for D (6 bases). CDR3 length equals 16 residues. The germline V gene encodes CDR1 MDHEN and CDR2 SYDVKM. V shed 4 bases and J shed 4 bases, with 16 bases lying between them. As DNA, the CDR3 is TGTGCCAGCAGTTCGTCGGGGGTCTCGGGCACCGGGGAGCTGTTTTTT. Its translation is CASSSSGVSGTGELFF.

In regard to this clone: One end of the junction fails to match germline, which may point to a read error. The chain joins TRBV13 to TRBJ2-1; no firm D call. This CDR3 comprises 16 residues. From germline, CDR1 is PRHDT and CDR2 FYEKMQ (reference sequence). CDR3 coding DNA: TGTGCCAGCAGCATAGGTAACTCGGAGCTCAACAATGAGCAGTTCTTC. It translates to CASSIGNSELNNEQFF.

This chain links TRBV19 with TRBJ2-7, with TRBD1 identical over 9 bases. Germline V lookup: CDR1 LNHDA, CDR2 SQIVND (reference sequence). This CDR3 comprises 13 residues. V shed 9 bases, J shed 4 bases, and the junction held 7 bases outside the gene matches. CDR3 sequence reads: CARGTGKGYEQYF. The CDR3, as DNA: TGTGCCAGGGGGACAGGGAAAGGTTACGAGCAGTACTTC.

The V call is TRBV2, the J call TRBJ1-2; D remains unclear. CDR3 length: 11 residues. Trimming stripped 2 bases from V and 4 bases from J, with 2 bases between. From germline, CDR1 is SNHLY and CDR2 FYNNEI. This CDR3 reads CASSETYGYTF. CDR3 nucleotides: TGTGCCAGCAGTGAAACCTATGGCTACACCTTC. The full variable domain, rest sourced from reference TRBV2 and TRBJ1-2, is EPEVTQTPSHQVTQMGQEVILRCVPISNHLYFYWYRQILGQKVEFLVSFYNNEISEKSEIFDDQFSVERPDGSNFTLKIRSTKLEDSAMYFCASSETYGYTFGSGTRLTVV.

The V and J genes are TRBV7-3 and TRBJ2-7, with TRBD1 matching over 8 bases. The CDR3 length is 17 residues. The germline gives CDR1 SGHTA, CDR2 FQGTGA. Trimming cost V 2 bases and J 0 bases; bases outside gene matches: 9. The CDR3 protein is CASSLAKYRGYSYEQYF. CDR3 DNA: TGTGCCAGCAGCTTAGCGAAGTACAGGGGGTACTCCTACGAGCAGTACTTC. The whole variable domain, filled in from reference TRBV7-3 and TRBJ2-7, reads GAGVSQTPSNKVTEKGKYVELRCDPISGHTALYWYRQSLGQGPEFLIYFQGTGAADDSGLPNDRFFAVRPEGSVSTLKIQRTERGDSAVYLCASSLAKYRGYSYEQYFGPGTRLTVT.

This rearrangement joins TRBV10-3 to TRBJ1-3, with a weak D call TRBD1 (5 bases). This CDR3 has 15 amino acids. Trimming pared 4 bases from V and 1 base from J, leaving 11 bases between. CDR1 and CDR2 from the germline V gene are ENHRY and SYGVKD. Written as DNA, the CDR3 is TGTGCCATCAGTGGACAGACTATTTCTGGAAACACCATATATTTT. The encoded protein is CAISGQTISGNTIYF.

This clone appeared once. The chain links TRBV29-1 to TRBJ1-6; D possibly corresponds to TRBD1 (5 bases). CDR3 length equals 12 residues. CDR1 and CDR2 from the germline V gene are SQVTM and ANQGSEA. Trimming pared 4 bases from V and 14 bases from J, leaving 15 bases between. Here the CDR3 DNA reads TGCAGCGTTGTAGGCCCGACGGGGGCCCTCCACTTT. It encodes CSVVGPTGALHF. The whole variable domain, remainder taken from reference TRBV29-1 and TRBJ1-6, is SAVISQKPSRDICQRGTSLTIQCQVDSQVTMMFWYRQQPGQSLTLIATANQGSEATYESGFVIDKFPISRPNLTFSTLTVSNMSPEDSSIYLCSVVGPTGALHFGNGTRLTVT.

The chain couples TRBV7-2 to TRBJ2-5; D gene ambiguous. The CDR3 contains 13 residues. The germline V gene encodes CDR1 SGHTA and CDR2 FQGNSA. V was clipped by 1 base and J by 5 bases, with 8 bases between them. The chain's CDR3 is CASSLDGLETQYF. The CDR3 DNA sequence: TGTGCCAGCAGCTTAGACGGTTTGGAGACCCAGTACTTC.

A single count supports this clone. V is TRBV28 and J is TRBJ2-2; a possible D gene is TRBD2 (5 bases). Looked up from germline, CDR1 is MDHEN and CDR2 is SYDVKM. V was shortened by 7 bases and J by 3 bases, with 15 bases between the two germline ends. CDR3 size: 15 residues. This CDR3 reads CASTFGEIDTGELFF. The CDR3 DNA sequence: TGTGCCAGCACCTTCGGGGAGATCGACACCGGGGAGCTGTTTTTT.

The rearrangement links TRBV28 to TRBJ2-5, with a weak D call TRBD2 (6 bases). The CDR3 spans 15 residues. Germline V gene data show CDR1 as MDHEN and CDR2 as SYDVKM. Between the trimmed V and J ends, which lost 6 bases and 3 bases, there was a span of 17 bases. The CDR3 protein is CASRGGRRLEETQYF. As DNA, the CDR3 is TGTGCCAGCAGGGGAGGCCGTCGATTGGAAGAGACCCAGTACTTC.